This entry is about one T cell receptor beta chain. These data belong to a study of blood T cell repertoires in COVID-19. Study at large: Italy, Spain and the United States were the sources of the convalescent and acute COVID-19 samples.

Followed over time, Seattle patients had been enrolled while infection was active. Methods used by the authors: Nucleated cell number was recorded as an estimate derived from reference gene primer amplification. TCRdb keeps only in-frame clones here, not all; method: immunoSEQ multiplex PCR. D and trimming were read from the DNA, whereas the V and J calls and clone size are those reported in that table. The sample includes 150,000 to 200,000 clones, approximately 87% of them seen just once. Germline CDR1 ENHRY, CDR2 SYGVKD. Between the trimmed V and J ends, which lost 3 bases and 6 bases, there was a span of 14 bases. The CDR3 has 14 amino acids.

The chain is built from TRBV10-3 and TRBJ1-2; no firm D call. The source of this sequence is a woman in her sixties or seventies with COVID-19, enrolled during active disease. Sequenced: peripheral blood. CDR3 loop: CAISDSRLGDGYTF. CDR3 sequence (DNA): TGTGCCATCAGTGACAGCCGCCTGGGCGATGGCTACACCTTC.